The present entry profiles one T cell receptor (beta chain) with its context. Its cognate antigen is unknown. A second roughly 7 to 12 cycle PCR used barcoded and J-beta primers. A single record per CDR3 protein comes from TCRdb applying MiXCR to the 5' RACE reads. The table includes roughly 2 million distinct CDR3 sequences, around 50% detected once. The sample originates from a study of blood T cells in healthy people across ages. Study results and caveats: Relative to aged donors, long-lived donors carried more naive CD4+ cells and displayed higher diversity.

CDR1 and CDR2 (germline): LNHNV, YYDKDF (reference sequence). With 0 bases clipped from V and 2 bases from J, the junction kept 7 bases outside the gene matches. This CDR3 comprises 17 residues. The V and J genes are TRBV15 and TRBJ2-7; TRBD2 matches 10 bases. The receptor's source is a woman aged 40 to 50 in good health. Sample: blood. CDR3 nucleotide sequence: TGTGCCACCAGCAGAGATCTGCTAGCGGGGGAAACCTACGAGCAGTACTTC. Its protein product is CATSRDLLAGETYEQYF.